The sequence of this TCR beta chain was determined in a study of identical twins. Study outcomes and limitations: Cord blood beta clonotypes that were abundant carried fewer insertions, and memory repertoires showed no such trend. Excess sharing between twins was weaker in beta out-of-frame sequences.

This clonotype was counted between two and nine times. No antigen is known for it. The CDR3 has 13 amino acids. The germline V gene has CDR1 SGHRS and CDR2 YFSETQ. Between the trimmed V and J ends, which lost 0 bases and 4 bases, there was a span of 7 bases. One entry per CDR3 protein, called by TCRdb with MiXCR from the 5' RACE reads. The repertoire consists of approximately 500,000 distinct CDR3 sequences, with approximately 14% occurring once and the leading ten covering around 0.4%. These data were also filed under a second study, of yellow fever vaccine responses in identical twins.

The sequenced sample was CD4+ T cells sorted from blood. This TCR was sampled from a woman under 30 in good health. The V and J genes are TRBV5-1 and TRBJ2-5; D gene ambiguous. CDR3 sequence reads: CASSLAFRETQYF. CDR3 bases: TGCGCCAGCAGCTTGGCCTTTCGAGAGACCCAGTACTTC.